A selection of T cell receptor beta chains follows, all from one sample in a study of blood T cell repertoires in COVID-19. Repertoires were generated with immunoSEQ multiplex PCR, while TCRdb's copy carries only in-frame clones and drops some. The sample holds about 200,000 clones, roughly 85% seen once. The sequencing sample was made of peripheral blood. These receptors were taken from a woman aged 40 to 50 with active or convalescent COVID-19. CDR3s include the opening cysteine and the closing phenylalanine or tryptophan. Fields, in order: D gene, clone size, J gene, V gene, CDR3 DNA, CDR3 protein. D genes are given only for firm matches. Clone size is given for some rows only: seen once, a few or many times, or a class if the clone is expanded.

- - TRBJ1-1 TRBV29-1 TGCAGCGAAAAATGGGGAGGGACTGAAGCTTTCTTT CSEKWGGTEAFF
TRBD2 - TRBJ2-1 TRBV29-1 TGCAGCGTTGGGAGACTAGCGGGAGGCCAGCAGTTCTTC CSVGRLAGGQQFF
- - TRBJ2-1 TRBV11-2 TGTGCCAGCAGCTTAGGACTGTCCAATGAGCAGTTCTTC CASSLGLSNEQFF
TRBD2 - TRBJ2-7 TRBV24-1 TGTGCCACTTCTGGCGGGAGGCTCTACGAGCAGTACTTC CATSGGRLYEQYF
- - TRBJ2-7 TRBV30 TGTGCCTGGAGAGGTGGGGCGCTCAGCGAGCAGTACTTC CAWRGGALSEQYF
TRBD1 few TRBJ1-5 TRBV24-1 TGTGCCACCGGTGACAGGGCCCATCAGCCCCAGCATTTT CATGDRAHQPQHF
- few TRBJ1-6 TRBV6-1 TGTGCCAGCAGTGAAACGCATGCAGGGAATTCACCCCTCCACTTT CASSETHAGNSPLHF
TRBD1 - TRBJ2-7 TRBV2 TGTGCCAGCAAGGGACAGGAGAGCTCCTACGAGCAGTACTTC CASKGQESSYEQYF
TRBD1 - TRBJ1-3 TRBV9 TGTGCCAGCAGCAGAAGACAGGGACCAGGAAACACCATATATTTT CASSRRQGPGNTIYF
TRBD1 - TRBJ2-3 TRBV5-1 TGCGCCAGCAGCCGGGACAGGGACTCGCAGTATTTT CASSRDRDSQYF
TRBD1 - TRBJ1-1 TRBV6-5 TGTGCCAGCAGGTCCGGGACAGGGGGCCCTGAAGCTTTCTTT CASRSGTGGPEAFF
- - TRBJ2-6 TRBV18 TGTGCCAGCTCACCACCGAGGGCTGGGGCCAACGTCCTGACTTTC CASSPPRAGANVLTF
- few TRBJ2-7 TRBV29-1 TGCAGCGTTGGCAGGGATCGCTACGAGCAGTACTTC CSVGRDRYEQYF
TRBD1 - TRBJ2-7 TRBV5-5 TGTGCCAGCAGCCTGTACGGGACAGGAGACTACGAGCAGTACTTC CASSLYGTGDYEQYF
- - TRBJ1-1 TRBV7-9 TGTGCCAGCAGCTTATTGGGCAGGGGAGCTTTCTTT CASSLLGRGAFF
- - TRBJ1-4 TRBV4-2 TGTGCCAGCAGCCCCCAGGGCTTACGCGTTGAAAAACTGTTTTTT CASSPQGLRVEKLFF
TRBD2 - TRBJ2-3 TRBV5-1 TGCGCCAGCAGCCGCGCCGCCGGACTAGCGGGAGGTCCCTTCACAGATACGCAGTATTTT CASSRAAGLAGGPFTDTQYF
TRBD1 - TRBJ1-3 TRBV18 TGTGCCAGCTCACTACAGGGGGACGACTCTGGAAACACCATATATTTT CASSLQGDDSGNTIYF
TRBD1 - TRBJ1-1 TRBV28 TGTGCCAGCAGTTTATCCCAGGGGGCGGACACTGAAGCTTTCTTT CASSLSQGADTEAFF
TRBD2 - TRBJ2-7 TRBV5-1 TGCGCCAGCAGCCCTTGCCCCATGAAGGGACTAGCGGGAGGTTCAGTTGTCTACGAGCAGTACTTC CASSPCPMKGLAGGSVVYEQYF
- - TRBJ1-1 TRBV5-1 TGCGCCAGCAGGTCGACGCCCCCTACAGTGAACACTGAAGCTTTCTTT CASRSTPPTVNTEAFF
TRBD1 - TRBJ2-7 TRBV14 TGTGCCAGCAGACGGACAGGGACGGTTAACGAGCAGTACTTC CASRRTGTVNEQYF
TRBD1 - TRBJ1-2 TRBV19 TGTGCCAGAAGGCTCCCGGGGCCAGGGGGGTATGGCTACACCTTC CARRLPGPGGYGYTF
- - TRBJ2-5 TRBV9 TGTGCCAGCAGTGGGGGCCTCCAAGAGACCCAGTACTTC CASSGGLQETQYF
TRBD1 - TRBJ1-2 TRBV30 TGTGCCTGGAGCCGAGGGACAGTTAACTATGGCTACACCTTC CAWSRGTVNYGYTF
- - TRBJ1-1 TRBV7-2 TGTGCCAGCAGCTTAGCGGGCCCGAACACTGAAGCTTTCTTT CASSLAGPNTEAFF
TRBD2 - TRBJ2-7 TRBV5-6 TGTGCCAGCGGGTGGTCTCCGGGACTAGCGGGGGCGCCCCGAGGCGAGCAGTACTTC CASGWSPGLAGAPRGEQYF
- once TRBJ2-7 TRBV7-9 TGTGCCAGCGGATTCCGGGACAAGCCCTACGAGCAGTACTTC CASGFRDKPYEQYF
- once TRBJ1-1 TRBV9 TGTGCCAGCAGCGTAGACAGGGAAGCTGAAGCTTTCTTT CASSVDREAEAFF
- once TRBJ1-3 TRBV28 TGTGCCAGCAGTCAGGGGTCCCTTGGAAACACCATATATTTT CASSQGSLGNTIYF
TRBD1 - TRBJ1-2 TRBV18 TGTGCCAGCTCACCGGGACAGGGAGATGGCTACACCTTC CASSPGQGDGYTF
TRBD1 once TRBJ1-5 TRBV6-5 TGTGCCACCAAGACAGGGGCAGGGCAGCCCCAGCATTTT CATKTGAGQPQHF
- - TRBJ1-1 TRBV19 TGTGCCAGTAGTATAGGCCAGATGAACACTGAAGCTTTCTTT CASSIGQMNTEAFF
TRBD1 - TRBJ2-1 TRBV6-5 TGTGCCAGCAGTTGGTCCGGGACAGGGGTTATGAATGAGCAGTTCTTC CASSWSGTGVMNEQFF
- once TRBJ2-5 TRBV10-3 TGTGCCATCAGTGAGCGACAGGAAGAGACCCAGTACTTC CAISERQEETQYF
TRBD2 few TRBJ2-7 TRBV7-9 TGTGCCAGCAGCCCCCCGGCGGGAGGGTTTTACGAGCAGTACTTC CASSPPAGGFYEQYF
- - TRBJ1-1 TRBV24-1 TGTGCCACCTCCCAGAACACTGAAGCTTTCTTT CATSQNTEAFF
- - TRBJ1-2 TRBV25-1 TGTGCCAGCAGTGTCGACAGCTCCCTCTATGGCTACACCTTC CASSVDSSLYGYTF
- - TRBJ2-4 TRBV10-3 TGTGCCATCAGGGCGCAACGGGAAAACATTCAGTACTTC CAIRAQRENIQYF